The 32 T cell receptor beta chains below were found in one sample sequenced in a study of T cell responses to AZD1222 COVID-19 vaccine. Clones were sequenced by immunoSEQ multiplex PCR, and TCRdb holds only the in-frame ones, with some missing. The table shows 90,000 to 150,000 clones, with 80% to 90% occurring only once. Source: peripheral blood, taken on day 0 of AZD1222 vaccination. The receptors were gathered from an adult in good health.

This chain links TRBV4-3 with TRBJ2-2, with D possibly called TRBD1 or TRBD2 (6 bases each). This CDR3 is built from 15 residues. V was clipped by 4 bases and J by 4 bases, with 13 bases between them. The germline CDR1 and CDR2 sequences are LGHNA and YSLEER. DNA for the CDR3: TGCGCCAGCAGCCCAAGGGGGGACGGCACCGGGGAGCTGTTTTTT. Its translation is CASSPRGDGTGELFF.

This chain joins TRBV7-8 and TRBJ2-5; no reliable D call. The CDR3 has 11 residues. V was trimmed by 5 bases and J by 5 bases, leaving 6 bases between them. Germline loops: CDR1 SGHVS, CDR2 FQNEAQ. CDR3 in DNA: TGTGCCAGCAGCGCTCTGGAGACCCAGTACTTC. It yields the protein CASSALETQYF.

This clone was found once. V gene TRBV2 combines with J gene TRBJ1-1, with unresolved D. The CDR3 totals 16 residues. V lost 1 base to trimming and J lost 1 base, with 13 bases between them. The germline gives CDR1 SNHLY, CDR2 FYNNEI. In DNA, the CDR3 is TGTGCCAGCAGTGAAGGGGCGTCAAGAGAGAACACTGAAGCTTTCTTT. As protein: CASSEGASRENTEAFF.

This chain links TRBV14 with TRBJ2-2; D ambiguous. CDR3 length: 14 amino acids. Germline CDR1 is SGHDN and CDR2 is FVKESK. V lost 0 bases, J lost 2 bases, and 4 bases lay in between. The CDR3 nucleotides are TGTGCCAGCAGCCAAGACGTAAACACCGGGGAGCTGTTTTTT. Amino acids: CASSQDVNTGELFF.

The V gene is TRBV9, the J gene TRBJ2-2; no clear D. CDR3 length: 12 residues. Trimming stripped 0 bases from V and 7 bases from J, with 4 bases between. The germline CDR1 and CDR2 sequences are SGDLS and YYNGEE. CDR3 DNA: TGTGCCAGCAGCGTAGCTTACGGGGAGCTGTTTTTT. Protein product: CASSVAYGELFF.

The J gene is TRBJ2-7, the V gene TRBV7-2; D ambiguous. There are 15 residues in the CDR3. The germline CDR1 and CDR2 sequences are SGHTA and FQGNSA. Deletions cut 0 bases from V and 5 bases from J, with 14 bases between. The CDR3 is CASSLARARSHEQYF. CDR3 sequence (DNA): TGTGCCAGCAGCTTAGCGAGAGCTAGGTCCCACGAGCAGTACTTC.

The V and J genes are TRBV25-1 and TRBJ1-6, with D possibly being TRBD1 (6 bases). Trimming took 8 bases from V and 6 from J, leaving 20 bases between them. There are 16 residues in the CDR3. The germline V gene encodes CDR1 MGHDK and CDR2 SYGVNS. Written as DNA, the CDR3 is TGTGCCAGCGCCGCCCGGGGGGCCTCCCCTAATTCACCCCTCCACTTT. This gives the protein CASAARGASPNSPLHF.

The chain links TRBV6-5 to TRBJ2-1; 7 bases fit TRBD2. The CDR3 runs to 15 residues. V shed 0 bases, J shed 5 bases, and the junction held 4 bases outside the gene matches. The V gene's germline CDR1 is MNHEY and CDR2 SVGAGI. The CDR3 protein is CASSYSRRGDNEQFF. CDR3 DNA: TGTGCCAGCAGTTACTCAAGACGGGGGGACAATGAGCAGTTCTTC.

The rearrangement uses TRBV7-2 and TRBJ1-2, with a tentative D call TRBD1 (5 bases). CDR1 and CDR2 from the germline V gene are SGHTA and FQGNSA. The CDR3 is made up of 13 amino acids. The V and J ends lost 2 bases and 4 bases respectively, with 8 bases between them. The CDR3, as DNA: TGTGCCAGCAGCTTACGAGGGGCCTATGGCTACACCTTC. Translation gives CASSLRGAYGYTF.

The V call is TRBV6-5, the J call TRBJ1-2; no clear D gene. V was clipped by 5 bases and J by 0 bases, with 13 bases between them. The CDR3 is 15 amino acids. In germline, CDR1 is MNHEY, CDR2 SVGAGI. The CDR3 DNA follows: TGTGCCAGCAGTCCCCAAGGCGGTGCTAACTATGGCTACACCTTC. Amino acids: CASSPQGGANYGYTF.

This clone was counted between two and nine times. The CDR3 coding sequence is TGTGCCAGTAGTTCATCGACTAGCGGCACAGATACGCAGTATTTT. It encodes CASSSSTSGTDTQYF. V and J are TRBV19 and TRBJ2-3; 8 bases align to TRBD2. V shed 5 bases, J shed 1 base, and the junction held 5 bases outside the gene matches. Per the germline V gene, CDR1 is LNHDA and CDR2 is SQIVND (reference sequence). This CDR3 contains 15 residues.

The chain carries TRBV7-9 and TRBJ1-5, with 7 positions matching TRBD1. The CDR3 loop spans 15 amino acids. The germline CDR1 and CDR2 sequences are SEHNR and FQNEAQ (reference sequence). Trimming removed 1 base from V and 7 bases from J; junction bases left unmatched: 7. CDR3 sequence (DNA): TGTGCCAGCAGCTTAGGGAGACAGGGACAACAGCCCCAGCATTTT. It codes for CASSLGRQGQQPQHF. The variable domain in full, with the rest retrieved from reference TRBV7-9 and TRBJ1-5, is DTGVSQNPRHKITKRGQNVTFRCDPISEHNRLYWYRQTLGQGPEFLTYFQNEAQLEKSRLLSDRFSAERPKGSFSTLEIQRTEQGDSAMYLCASSLGRQGQQPQHFGDGTRLSIL.

The chain employs TRBV28 and TRBJ2-7; 10 bases line up with TRBD1. Per the germline V gene, CDR1 is MDHEN and CDR2 is SYDVKM. The J segment lost 5 bases and the V segment lost 6 bases, leaving 10 bases of the junction unmatched. This CDR3 spans 15 amino acids. In DNA, the CDR3 is TGTGCCAGCAGGGATACCGGGACAGGGGTTCACGAGCAGTACTTC. It encodes CASRDTGTGVHEQYF.

This sequence joins TRBV12-3 or TRBV12-4 and TRBJ2-5; a possible D gene is TRBD2 (5 bases). V gave up 5 bases and J gave up 1 base, with 5 bases separating them. The CDR3 sequence is 12 residues long. Written as DNA, the CDR3 is TGTGCCAGCAGTGGAGGCCAAGAGACCCAGTACTTC. It translates to CASSGGQETQYF.

The rearrangement joins TRBV18 to TRBJ2-1, with a possible D match to TRBD1 (6 bases). This CDR3 has 15 residues. Germline V gives CDR1 KGHSH, CDR2 LQKENI. The V end was cut by 5 bases, the J end by 4 bases, with 15 bases between. In nucleotides, the CDR3 is TGTGCCAGCTCATCTCTTAGGACAGATTACAATGAGCAGTTCTTC. This translates into CASSSLRTDYNEQFF.

This chain uses TRBV19 with TRBJ1-2; a weak D match, TRBD1 (5 bases). Trimming removed 6 bases at V and 4 bases at J, with 12 bases between. Germline CDR1 LNHDA, CDR2 SQIVND (reference sequence). There are 13 residues in the CDR3. Here the CDR3 reads CASSTGTVYGYTF. In nucleotides, the CDR3 is TGTGCCAGTAGCACCGGGACGGTCTATGGCTACACCTTC.

The rearrangement joins TRBV7-9 to TRBJ2-7, with 8 positions matching TRBD1. CDR1 and CDR2 (germline): SEHNR, FQNEAQ (reference sequence). The junction had 4 bases not matched to a gene; V was cut back by 4 bases and J by 5 bases. The CDR3 is 13 residues long. CDR3 DNA sequence: TGTGCCAGCAGCTCGGCAGGGGGCCACGAGCAGTACTTC. Its protein product is CASSSAGGHEQYF.

This clone was counted a few times. The chain recombines TRBV28 with TRBJ1-1; D gene unclear. Germline V gene sequence: CDR1 MDHEN, CDR2 SYDVKM. Trimming removed 1 base at V and 4 bases at J, with 4 bases between. CDR3 length: 12 residues. The CDR3 DNA reads as TGTGCCAGCAGTTTATCCACCACTGAAGCTTTCTTT. This translates into CASSLSTTEAFF.

This clone is a singleton in its sample. This chain joins TRBV19 and TRBJ1-2; D ambiguous. The CDR3 is 14 amino acids. The V end lost 2 bases, the J end lost 2 bases, and 9 bases lay between the germline ends. Germline lookup yields CDR1 LNHDA and CDR2 SQIVND (reference sequence). Written as DNA, the CDR3 is TGTGCCAGTAGTATAACGGGGAAGAACTATGGCTACACCTTC. Its translation: CASSITGKNYGYTF.

This chain links TRBV18 with TRBJ1-1; TRBD1 matches 12 bases. J lost 3 bases, V lost 5 bases, and 4 bases had no gene match. The CDR3 loop spans 15 amino acids. The V gene's germline CDR1 is KGHSH and CDR2 LQKENI. The CDR3 is CASSGTGGGDTEAFF. Here the CDR3 DNA reads TGTGCCAGCTCAGGGACAGGGGGCGGGGACACTGAAGCTTTCTTT.

The gene calls are TRBV27 and TRBJ2-3; D is undetermined. CDR1 and CDR2 from the germline V gene are MNHEY and SMNVEV (reference sequence). V shed 5 bases and J shed 6 bases, with 6 bases lying between them. The CDR3 contains 11 residues. CDR3 region: CASSIGDTQYF. CDR3 coding DNA: TGTGCCAGCAGTATCGGGGATACGCAGTATTTT.

This CDR3 is CASSLLGPDTQYF. The DNA of the CDR3 is TGTGCCAGCAGCCTCCTCGGCCCAGATACGCAGTATTTT. This chain uses TRBV7-3 with TRBJ2-3, with D uncertain. The CDR3 runs to 13 residues. V lost 5 bases, J lost 4 bases, and 10 bases lay in between. Germline CDR1 is SGHTA and CDR2 is FQGTGA. Full variable domain (remainder filled in from reference TRBV7-3 and TRBJ2-3): GAGVSQTPSNKVTEKGKYVELRCDPISGHTALYWYRQSLGQGPEFLIYFQGTGAADDSGLPNDRFFAVRPEGSVSTLKIQRTERGDSAVYLCASSLLGPDTQYFGPGTRLTVL.

The gene calls are TRBV6-5 and TRBJ2-3, with 7 bases lining up with TRBD2. Germline trimming cut 5 bases from V and 0 bases from J; bases unmatched to any gene: 5. The V gene's germline CDR1 is MNHEY and CDR2 SVGAGI. The CDR3 is 15 residues long. The CDR3 protein is CASSLGGGSTDTQYF. The CDR3 nucleotides read TGTGCCAGCAGTCTGGGGGGGGGTAGCACAGATACGCAGTATTTT.

V and J are TRBV28 and TRBJ1-5, with D hard to call. CDR1 and CDR2 (germline): MDHEN, SYDVKM. Deletions cut 3 bases from V and 6 bases from J, with 0 bases between. CDR3 length: 10 amino acids. CDR3 protein: CASSFQPQHF. CDR3 bases: TGTGCCAGCAGTTTTCAGCCCCAGCATTTT.

The rearrangement joins TRBV7-3 to TRBJ2-7; D is tentatively TRBD1 or TRBD2 (5 bases each). Trimming cost V 4 bases and J 5 bases, with 15 bases left between them. This CDR3 has 14 residues. Germline CDR1 SGHTA, CDR2 FQGTGA. The CDR3 DNA is TGTGCCAGCAGCTCCGGGGCTGCTGACAACGAGCAGTACTTC. Its translation: CASSSGAADNEQYF.

V and J are TRBV7-6 and TRBJ2-1; tentatively, D is TRBD2 (6 bases). This CDR3 contains 14 residues. Germline V lookup: CDR1 SGHVS, CDR2 FNYEAQ. V was shortened by 1 base and J by 6 bases, with 10 bases between the two germline ends. The CDR3 loop reads CASSLGEEGNEQFF. As DNA, the CDR3 is TGTGCCAGCAGCTTAGGTGAGGAGGGCAATGAGCAGTTCTTC. Supplemented by reference TRBV7-6 and TRBJ2-1, the full variable domain reads GAGVSQSPRYKVTKRGQDVALRCDPISGHVSLYWYRQALGQGPEFLTYFNYEAQQDKSGLPNDRFSAERPEGSISTLTIQRTEQRDSAMYRCASSLGEEGNEQFFGPGTRLTVL.

This chain joins TRBV6-5 and TRBJ1-1, with D maybe TRBD1 (6 bases). Per the germline V gene, CDR1 is MNHEY and CDR2 is SVGAGI. CDR3 size: 14 residues. The V and J ends lost 2 bases and 4 bases respectively, with 11 bases between them. The CDR3 loop is CASSYGGAGTEAFF. The DNA of the CDR3 is TGTGCCAGCAGTTACGGGGGGGCTGGCACTGAAGCTTTCTTT.

The gene calls are TRBV16 and TRBJ1-4, with D perhaps matching TRBD1 (5 bases). Trimming pared 5 bases from V and 8 bases from J, leaving 18 bases between. CDR3 length: 15 residues. Germline V gives CDR1 KGHSY, CDR2 FQNENV. CDR3: CASSTAQEKGEKLFF. The CDR3 DNA follows: TGTGCCAGCAGCACGGCACAGGAGAAGGGGGAAAAACTGTTTTTT.

This chain links TRBV4-3 with TRBJ2-2, with 10 bases fitting TRBD2. From germline, CDR1 is LGHNA and CDR2 YSLEER. V was clipped by 1 base and J by 7 bases; unmatched bases: 0. The CDR3 contains 14 residues. This CDR3 is CASSQVAGGGELFF. The CDR3 DNA reads TGCGCCAGCAGCCAAGTAGCGGGGGGCGGGGAGCTGTTTTTT.

The chain recombines TRBV28 with TRBJ2-3, with TRBD2 matching 10 bases. V trimming: 1 base; J trimming: 7 bases; junction bases outside the gene matches: 8. CDR1 is MDHEN and CDR2 is SYDVKM in the germline V gene. This CDR3 spans 16 amino acids. CDR3 amino acids: CASSLSASGSRNTQYF. CDR3 in DNA: TGTGCCAGCAGTTTATCGGCTAGCGGGAGTCGGAATACGCAGTATTTT.

This chain joins TRBV5-6 and TRBJ1-2; D is unresolved. Trimming took off 1 base at V and 4 bases at J, with 5 bases between the two ends. Looked up from germline, CDR1 is SGHDT and CDR2 is YYEEEE. This CDR3 is 12 amino acids long. CDR3 protein: CASSLLSYGYTF. For the CDR3, the DNA is TGTGCCAGCAGCTTGCTGAGCTATGGCTACACCTTC.

The rearrangement uses TRBV28 and TRBJ2-7; 7 nucleotides match TRBD1. V gave up 3 bases and J gave up 4 bases; unmatched junction bases: 0. The germline V gene encodes CDR1 MDHEN and CDR2 SYDVKM. CDR3 length: 12 amino acids. The CDR3 DNA reads TGTGCCAGCAGTTTGACAGGGTACGAGCAGTACTTC. It codes for CASSLTGYEQYF.